Following are 32 T cell receptor beta chains from one sample sequenced in a study of cytomegalovirus exposure and HLA in healthy donors. The PCR was carried out with 60 Vbeta primers and 13 Jbeta primers. Sequenced by immunoSEQ multiplex PCR; TCRdb stores in-frame clones only, minus some. In the table there are some 160,000 clones, approximately 86% of which are singletons. Sequencing was done on a sample of PBMCs. These receptor sequences come from a young woman in good health and CMV-seronegative.

This chain connects TRBV5-1 to TRBJ2-3; maybe TRBD1 (6 bases). Germline V gene sequence: CDR1 SGHRS, CDR2 YFSETQ. V shed 1 base and J shed 2 bases, with 14 bases lying between them. The CDR3 totals 16 residues. CDR3 protein: CASSLLGTYPTDTQYF. The DNA for the CDR3 is TGCGCCAGCAGCTTGCTCGGGACATATCCCACAGATACGCAGTATTTT.

This clone was detected a few times. The chain carries TRBV10-3 and TRBJ1-1; a weak D match, TRBD1 (6 bases). This CDR3 is built from 13 residues. Between the trimmed V and J ends, which lost 10 bases and 2 bases, there was a span of 14 bases. Germline V gene data show CDR1 as ENHRY and CDR2 as SYGVKD. The CDR3 protein is CATEQGKNTEAFF. CDR3 DNA sequence: TGTGCCACAGAACAGGGAAAAAACACTGAAGCTTTCTTT.

This clone has only a few counts. The chain couples TRBV6-1 to TRBJ1-6; maybe TRBD1 (5 bases). V shed 7 bases and J shed 6 bases, with 13 bases lying between them. This CDR3 has 14 residues. Germline CDR1 MNHNS, CDR2 SASEGT. CDR3: CASIWRDFNSPLHF. The CDR3 DNA follows: TGTGCCAGCATTTGGCGGGACTTTAATTCACCCCTCCACTTT.

J is TRBJ1-3 and V is TRBV7-2, with D tentatively TRBD1 (5 bases). Germline V CDR1 and CDR2: SGHTA, FQGNSA. The CDR3 has 14 residues. Trimming removed 5 bases at V and 3 bases at J, with 11 bases between. The CDR3 loop is CASSRQSLGNTIYF. The CDR3 DNA sequence: TGTGCCAGCAGCCGACAGTCACTTGGAAACACCATATATTTT.

V is TRBV18 and J is TRBJ2-7; 10 bases align to TRBD2. Per the germline V gene, CDR1 is KGHSH and CDR2 is LQKENI. This CDR3 region has 18 residues. The ends lost 0 bases at V and 3 bases at J; junction bases unmatched: 11. The CDR3 loop is CASSPPNTAGGTGYEQYF. The CDR3 bases are TGTGCCAGCTCACCACCGAATACAGCGGGGGGGACCGGCTACGAGCAGTACTTC.

V and J are TRBV6-6 and TRBJ1-1; D may be TRBD1 (6 bases). The CDR3 has 13 amino acids. V lost 6 bases to trimming and J lost 4 bases, with 12 bases between them. Germline V gene sequence: CDR1 MNHNY, CDR2 SVGAGI (reference sequence). CDR3 amino acids: CASSPGGATEAFF. The DNA of the CDR3 is TGTGCCAGCAGCCCCGGGGGGGCCACTGAAGCTTTCTTT.

V and J are TRBV30 and TRBJ1-2, with 7 bases lining up with TRBD1. This CDR3 contains 12 residues. The V and J ends lost 0 bases and 7 bases, in that order; junction bases with no gene match: 2. Germline-derived CDR1 and CDR2 are GTSNPN and SVGIG (reference sequence). The CDR3 spells CAWSVNRGGYTF. DNA of the CDR3: TGTGCCTGGAGTGTTAACAGGGGTGGCTACACCTTC.

The rearrangement joins TRBV7-2 to TRBJ1-1; D is ambiguous. The V end lost 6 bases, the J end lost 0 bases, and 11 bases lay between the germline ends. CDR1 and CDR2 from the germline V gene are SGHTA and FQGNSA. The CDR3 contains 14 residues. CDR3 nucleotide sequence: TGTGCCAGCAGTCCCGCGGGCATGAACACTGAAGCTTTCTTT. Its protein product is CASSPAGMNTEAFF.

The sample holds a few counts of this clone. The chain carries TRBV6-5 and TRBJ1-4; maybe TRBD1 (6 bases). Between the trimmed V and J ends, which lost 5 bases and 14 bases, there was a span of 21 bases. The CDR3 is 14 amino acids. Germline CDR1 MNHEY, CDR2 SVGAGI. DNA for the CDR3: TGTGCCAGCAGTACGGGACGGGGTCAGGGGTGGCTGTTTTTT. Amino acids: CASSTGRGQGWLFF.

This clone came up a few times. Distinct nucleotide sequences in the sample also encode this CDR3. This sequence joins TRBV6-1 and TRBJ1-1, with D maybe TRBD1 (6 bases). This CDR3 contains 15 residues. The germline CDR1 and CDR2 sequences are MNHNS and SASEGT. V was shortened by 10 bases and J by 4 bases, with 22 bases between the two germline ends. CDR3 residues: CATTWGQGLATEAFF. The CDR3 bases are TGTGCCACCACATGGGGGCAGGGCTTGGCCACTGAAGCTTTCTTT.

This sequence joins TRBV7-9 and TRBJ1-2; D perhaps matches TRBD1 (5 bases). This CDR3 has 13 residues. Trimming removed 1 base at V and 8 bases at J, with 11 bases between. CDR1 and CDR2 from the germline V gene are SEHNR and FQNEAQ (reference sequence). CDR3 sequence reads: CASSLDPSGGYTF. CDR3 DNA sequence: TGTGCCAGCAGCTTAGATCCCTCAGGGGGCTACACCTTC.

The chain carries TRBV4-1 and TRBJ2-7; D gene uncertain. The CDR3 length is 11 residues. Germline V gives CDR1 MGHRA, CDR2 YSYEKL. The V and J ends lost 5 bases and 4 bases respectively, with 6 bases between them. This CDR3 is CASSFQYEQYF. The CDR3 nucleotides are TGCGCCAGCAGCTTCCAATACGAGCAGTACTTC.

In DNA, the CDR3 is TGTGCCAGCAGTCAGTGGAATGAGCAGTTCTTC. Amino acid sequence: CASSQWNEQFF. The chain uses TRBV28 and TRBJ2-1; D uncertain. Trimming left V 5 bases short and J 7 bases short, with 6 bases between. Germline V CDR1 and CDR2: MDHEN, SYDVKM. This CDR3 has 11 residues.

This clone was seen once. The chain links TRBV7-2 to TRBJ2-5, with 7 bases aligning to TRBD2. Trimming removed 6 bases from V and 5 bases from J; junction bases left unmatched: 12. The CDR3 totals 15 residues. Germline-derived CDR1 and CDR2 are SGHTA and FQGNSA. CDR3 in DNA: TGTGCCAGCAGACCCACTGGGGAGGGTAGGGAGACCCAGTACTTC. It specifies CASRPTGEGRETQYF. Full variable domain (remainder filled in from reference TRBV7-2 and TRBJ2-5): GAGVSQSPSNKVTEKGKDVELRCDPISGHTALYWYRQSLGQGLEFLIYFQGNSAPDKSGLPSDRFSAERTGGSVSTLTIQRTQQEDSAVYLCASRPTGEGRETQYFGPGTRLLVL.

The V gene is TRBV6-8, the J gene TRBJ2-3, with 9 bases fitting TRBD2. V shed 8 bases, J shed 1 base, and the junction held 7 bases outside the gene matches. The V gene's germline CDR1 is MNHGY and CDR2 SAAAGT. The CDR3 totals 15 residues. CDR3 sequence: CASLAGGNRTDTQYF. CDR3 coding DNA: TGTGCCAGCCTTGCGGGGGGGAACCGCACAGATACGCAGTATTTT.

This clone was seen only once. The J gene is TRBJ1-1, the V gene TRBV9; a possible D gene is TRBD1 (6 bases). The germline V gene encodes CDR1 SGDLS and CDR2 YYNGEE. This CDR3 region has 13 residues. The germline V and J ends were trimmed by 4 bases and 10 bases, with 17 bases remaining between them. CDR3 DNA: TGTGCCAGCAGCCCCGGGCCAGGGGCCCTAGCTTTCTTT. Protein: CASSPGPGALAFF.

The gene calls are TRBV7-6 and TRBJ2-7, with 7 nucleotides matching TRBD2. The CDR3 runs to 16 residues. Germline CDR1 is SGHVS and CDR2 is FNYEAQ. V shed 1 base, J shed 0 bases, and the junction held 6 bases outside the gene matches. The CDR3 coding sequence is TGTGCCAGCAGCTTAGGGCCAGCGGGATCCTCCTACGAGCAGTACTTC. This translates into CASSLGPAGSSYEQYF. The full variable domain, with the rest looked up from reference TRBV7-6 and TRBJ2-7, is GAGVSQSPRYKVTKRGQDVALRCDPISGHVSLYWYRQALGQGPEFLTYFNYEAQQDKSGLPNDRFSAERPEGSISTLTIQRTEQRDSAMYRCASSLGPAGSSYEQYFGPGTRLTVT.

The V and J genes are TRBV6-6 and TRBJ1-1, with 7 bases identical to TRBD1. The V gene end was trimmed by 5 bases and the J gene end by 1 base; junction bases not matched to a gene: 7. Looked up from germline, CDR1 is MNHNY and CDR2 is SVGAGI (reference sequence). The CDR3 is 15 residues long. This CDR3 reads CASSVEGQPNTEAFF. DNA for the CDR3: TGTGCCAGCAGTGTCGAGGGACAGCCGAACACTGAAGCTTTCTTT.

The rearrangement links TRBV6-5 to TRBJ1-2; D call uncertain. Germline CDR1 reads MNHEY; CDR2 reads SVGAGI. The CDR3 has 16 amino acids. V lost 0 bases and J 4 bases, leaving 15 bases between the germline ends. CDR3 nucleotides: TGTGCCAGCAGTTACTCGATGGAGGTGACACGCTATGGCTACACCTTC. Translating gives CASSYSMEVTRYGYTF.

This clone was picked up a small number of times. The CDR3 loop is CAWSLGPRGTDTQYF. The CDR3 DNA sequence: TGTGCCTGGAGTCTTGGACCCAGGGGCACAGATACGCAGTATTTT. This chain uses TRBV30 with TRBJ2-3, with a possible D match to TRBD1 (5 bases). Germline CDR1 and CDR2: GTSNPN and SVGIG (reference sequence). Deletions cut 2 bases from V and 1 base from J, with 13 bases between. The CDR3 totals 15 residues. The complete variable domain, with remaining parts taken from reference TRBV30 and TRBJ2-3, reads SQTIHQWPATLVQPVGSPLSLECTVEGTSNPNLYWYRQAAGRGLQLLFYSVGIGQISSEVPQNLSASRPQDRQFILSSKKLLLSDSGFYLCAWSLGPRGTDTQYFGPGTRLTVL.

The chain combines TRBV28 with TRBJ1-1, with TRBD1 matching over 7 bases. The CDR3 runs to 15 residues. Germline V gives CDR1 MDHEN, CDR2 SYDVKM. J was trimmed by 6 bases and V by 2 bases; bases with no gene match: 9. CDR3 in DNA: TGTGCCAGCAGTTTAGGGTCAACAGGGGCCTCTGAAGCTTTCTTT. It yields the protein CASSLGSTGASEAFF. Filled out from reference TRBV28 and TRBJ1-1, the complete variable domain reads DVKVTQSSRYLVKRTGEKVFLECVQDMDHENMFWYRQDPGLGLRLIYFSYDVKMKEKGDIPEGYSVSREKKERFSLILESASTNQTSMYLCASSLGSTGASEAFFGQGTRLTVV.

V gene TRBV6-5 combines with J gene TRBJ2-5, with 10 nucleotides matching TRBD1. With V trimmed by 6 bases and J by 4 bases, 5 bases remained unmatched. Looked up from germline, CDR1 is MNHEY and CDR2 is SVGAGI. This CDR3 has 14 amino acids. The CDR3 DNA sequence: TGTGCCAGCAGCCCGACAGGGGGCAGAGAGACCCAGTACTTC. Protein product: CASSPTGGRETQYF.

The rearrangement joins TRBV5-1 to TRBJ2-3, with TRBD2 identical over 12 bases. The CDR3 length is 17 residues. Germline V CDR1 and CDR2: SGHRS, YFSETQ. Trimming cost V 3 bases and J 2 bases; bases outside gene matches: 7. The CDR3 loop reads CASSSDLAGGITDTQYF. DNA of the CDR3: TGCGCCAGCAGCTCCGATCTAGCGGGGGGGATCACAGATACGCAGTATTTT.

The V call is TRBV6-4, the J call TRBJ2-7; D unclear. Trimming took off 2 bases at V and 3 bases at J, with 8 bases between the two ends. CDR3 size: 13 residues. Germline V gene sequence: CDR1 MRHNA, CDR2 SNTAGT. CDR3 sequence reads: CASSDVPGYEQYF. CDR3 bases: TGTGCCAGCAGTGACGTTCCGGGCTACGAGCAGTACTTC.

The chain employs TRBV7-8 and TRBJ2-7, with 9 bases aligning to TRBD2. Unmatched junction bases numbered 2, after V lost 1 base and J lost 1 base. The CDR3 is 15 residues long. Germline CDR1 reads SGHVS; CDR2 reads FQNEAQ. CDR3 bases: TGTGCCAGCAGCTTAGGGACTAGCGCATCCTACGAGCAGTACTTC. This translates into CASSLGTSASYEQYF.

The chain is built from TRBV7-2 and TRBJ2-3, with 7 positions matching TRBD2. Germline V lookup: CDR1 SGHTA, CDR2 FQGNSA. The CDR3 consists of 17 residues. J lost 1 base, V lost 5 bases, and 12 bases had no gene match. The CDR3 DNA sequence: TGTGCCAGCAGCCACCCTTCTGCCGCGGGGGGCACAGATACGCAGTATTTT. Translation gives CASSHPSAAGGTDTQYF.

The rearrangement links TRBV29-1 to TRBJ1-2; TRBD1 matches at 8 bases. V was pared by 8 bases and J by 13 bases, with 15 bases of the junction left unmatched. The CDR3 is 12 amino acids. From germline, CDR1 is SQVTM and CDR2 ANQGSEA. CDR3 in amino acids: CSLATNRGEFTF. The CDR3 DNA sequence: TGCAGCCTTGCTACTAACAGGGGGGAATTCACCTTC. The variable domain in full, with the rest retrieved from reference TRBV29-1 and TRBJ1-2, is SAVISQKPSRDICQRGTSLTIQCQVDSQVTMMFWYRQQPGQSLTLIATANQGSEATYESGFVIDKFPISRPNLTFSTLTVSNMSPEDSSIYLCSLATNRGEFTFGSGTRLTVV.

The CDR3 sequence is CASTPGGISFGYTF. The CDR3, as DNA: TGTGCCAGCACCCCAGGGGGAATAAGTTTTGGCTACACCTTC. The chain has TRBV6-5 and TRBJ1-2; TRBD1 aligns across 7 bases. CDR1 and CDR2 from the germline V gene are MNHEY and SVGAGI. The junction had 12 bases not matched to a gene; V was cut back by 7 bases and J by 7 bases. CDR3 length equals 14 residues.

The chain uses TRBV5-1 and TRBJ2-5; 11 bases align to TRBD2. Per the germline V gene, CDR1 is SGHRS and CDR2 is YFSETQ. Trimming took 0 bases from V and 5 from J; bases not matched to a gene: 12. The CDR3 spans 18 residues. CDR3 DNA: TGCGCCAGCAGCTTGGCCGGTATGCTAGCGGGGGGAGTTGAGACCCAGTACTTC. It codes for CASSLAGMLAGGVETQYF.

This chain links TRBV2 with TRBJ2-5; possible D gene TRBD2, 5 bases. Near its end, the DNA agrees better with TRBJ2-7, so the J call may be wrong. Per the germline V gene, CDR1 is SNHLY and CDR2 is FYNNEI. The CDR3 totals 12 residues. The CDR3 DNA reads TGTGCCAGCAGCGGAGGACTCTACGAGCAGTACTTC. This sequence encodes CASSGGLYEQYF.

The chain is built from TRBV7-9 and TRBJ2-3, with D perhaps TRBD2 (5 bases). The CDR3 runs to 14 residues. V lost 5 bases to trimming and J lost 2 bases, with 11 bases between them. The germline CDR1 and CDR2 sequences are SEHNR and FQNEAQ (reference sequence). The CDR3 loop reads CASSPEGTTDTQYF. The DNA for the CDR3 is TGTGCCAGCAGCCCCGAGGGCACCACAGATACGCAGTATTTT.

The chain links TRBV30 to TRBJ1-1; a weak D match, TRBD1 (6 bases). The CDR3 is 13 residues long. V lost 0 bases, J lost 1 base, and 6 bases lay in between. CDR1 and CDR2 (germline): GTSNPN, SVGIG (reference sequence). DNA of the CDR3: TGTGCCTGGAGTGTGGACAGGAACACTGAAGCTTTCTTT. Amino acid sequence: CAWSVDRNTEAFF. Looking up the rest from reference TRBV30 and TRBJ1-1 gives the full variable domain: SQTIHQWPATLVQPVGSPLSLECTVEGTSNPNLYWYRQAAGRGLQLLFYSVGIGQISSEVPQNLSASRPQDRQFILSSKKLLLSDSGFYLCAWSVDRNTEAFFGQGTRLTVV.